One sample yielded the 9 T cell receptor beta chains listed below, sequenced in a study of Ad26.COV2.S vaccination and SARS-CoV-2 variants. The repertoire was sequenced with immunoSEQ multiplex PCR; TCRdb's copy has only in-frame clones and lacks some. This sample has roughly 350,000 clones, with 65% to 90% found just once. Treatment noted: around 19 received Ad26.COV2.S at low or high dose, single or two shots; about 5 received placebo; per-sample allocation not given. Sampling was done on day 63 after the first vaccine or placebo injection. The material sequenced was peripheral blood, taken in a trial of Ad26.COV2.S vaccine versus placebo. These receptors came from a person between 18 and 65 years old who received the Ad26.COV2.S COVID-19 vaccine or a placebo.

This chain joins TRBV6-5 and TRBJ2-2; 9 positions agree with TRBD1. Trimming took 4 bases from V and 6 from J; bases not matched to a gene: 6. This CDR3 comprises 15 residues. Germline-derived CDR1 and CDR2 are MNHEY and SVGAGI. The CDR3 reads CASSSGTGLAGELFF. In DNA form, the CDR3 reads TGTGCCAGCAGTTCCGGGACAGGGTTGGCCGGGGAGCTGTTTTTT.

The genes are TRBV27 and TRBJ2-7; TRBD2 aligns across 12 bases. The V and J ends lost 5 bases and 6 bases, in that order; junction bases with no gene match: 8. From germline, CDR1 is MNHEY and CDR2 SMNVEV (reference sequence). The CDR3 length is 15 residues. Here the CDR3 DNA reads TGTGCCAGCAGTCGACTAGCGGGAGAAACTCGCGAGCAGTACTTC. Amino acids: CASSRLAGETREQYF.

This CDR3 is CAWSVTANTEAFF. The CDR3 bases are TGTGCCTGGAGTGTAACGGCGAACACTGAAGCTTTCTTT. The gene calls are TRBV30 and TRBJ1-1, with no clear D. The CDR3 spans 13 residues. Germline CDR1 and CDR2: GTSNPN and SVGIG (reference sequence). Trimming cost V 0 bases and J 1 base, with 6 bases left between them.

This clone was seen only a few times. The chain employs TRBV5-5 and TRBJ1-3, with 8 bases fitting TRBD1. Germline lookup yields CDR1 SGHKS and CDR2 YYEKEE (reference sequence). The junction had 7 bases not matched to a gene; V was cut back by 2 bases and J by 0 bases. The CDR3 has 17 residues. The CDR3 DNA reads TGTGCCAGCAGCTTAGGGCCAGGGGGCTTCTCTGGAAACACCATATATTTT. Amino acid sequence: CASSLGPGGFSGNTIYF.

The chain couples TRBV27 to TRBJ1-1, with D perhaps TRBD1 (6 bases). CDR1 is MNHEY and CDR2 is SMNVEV in the germline V gene (reference sequence). V gave up 1 base and J gave up 4 bases, with 10 bases separating them. The CDR3 is made up of 14 amino acids. CDR3: CASSLWGGRTEAFF. The DNA of the CDR3 is TGTGCCAGCAGTTTATGGGGGGGGCGCACTGAAGCTTTCTTT.

The chain couples TRBV13 to TRBJ2-5; D not resolved. CDR1 and CDR2 (germline): PRHDT, FYEKMQ (reference sequence). The ends were cut back, 1 base at V and 7 bases at J, with 10 bases in the middle. This CDR3 comprises 13 residues. CDR3: CASSLAPDGTQYF. CDR3 coding DNA: TGTGCCAGCAGCTTAGCACCCGACGGGACCCAGTACTTC.

This clone was counted once. The V call is TRBV11-3, the J call TRBJ2-5; D not certain. This CDR3 contains 13 residues. The germline CDR1 and CDR2 sequences are SGHNT and YENEEA. V lost 1 base and J 5 bases, leaving 8 bases between the germline ends. The CDR3 DNA reads as TGTGCCAGCAGCTTAGCGGCTCGGGAGACCCAGTACTTC. Translating it yields CASSLAARETQYF.

The chain carries TRBV28 and TRBJ2-2; 7 bases map to TRBD2. The ends lost 8 bases at V and 2 bases at J; junction bases unmatched: 8. The CDR3 length is 15 residues. Germline-derived CDR1 and CDR2 are MDHEN and SYDVKM. CDR3 amino acids: CASGSGQINTGELFF. CDR3 DNA: TGTGCCAGCGGTAGCGGGCAAATAAACACCGGGGAGCTGTTTTTT.

V is TRBV7-2 and J is TRBJ2-6, with TRBD1 matching 9 bases. This CDR3 has 17 residues. V lost 5 bases and J lost 4; bases outside the gene matches: 9. The V gene's germline CDR1 is SGHTA and CDR2 FQGNSA. CDR3: CASSGQGPFGGANVLTF. The CDR3 coding sequence is TGTGCCAGCAGCGGACAGGGGCCCTTCGGGGGGGCCAACGTCCTGACTTTC.